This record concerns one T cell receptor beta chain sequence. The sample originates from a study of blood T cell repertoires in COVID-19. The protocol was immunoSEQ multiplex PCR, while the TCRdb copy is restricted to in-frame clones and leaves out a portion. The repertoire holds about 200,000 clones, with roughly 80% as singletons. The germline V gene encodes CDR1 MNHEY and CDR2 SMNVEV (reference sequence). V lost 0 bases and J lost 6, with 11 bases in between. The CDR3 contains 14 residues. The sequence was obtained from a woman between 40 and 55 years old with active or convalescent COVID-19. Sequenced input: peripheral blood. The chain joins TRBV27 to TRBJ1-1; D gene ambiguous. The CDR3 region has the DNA TGTGCCAGCAGTTTATCGAGGCAGACCCCTGAAGCTTTCTTT. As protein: CASSLSRQTPEAFF.